This TCR beta chain was captured in a study of CD8 T cells in ankylosing spondylitis. The study's findings and limits: Reactive arthritis synovial fluid and blood were previously reported to contain some motif variants.

TCRdb re-derived calls from the 5' RACE reads in MiXCR, one entry per CDR3 protein. The sample has approximately 140,000 distinct CDR3 sequences; 40% to 50% are singletons. This clonotype was observed at least ten times. Its antigen is undetermined. Looked up from germline, CDR1 is SGDLS and CDR2 is YYNGEE. Trimming stripped 3 bases from V and 7 bases from J, with 14 bases between. CDR3 length equals 13 residues. This clonotype was sampled from a male donor with ankylosing spondylitis. Sequencing was done on a sample of synovial fluid, either unsorted or a sorted T cell fraction (not recorded which). The genes are TRBV9 and TRBJ2-7; no definite D call. CDR3 coding DNA: TGTGCCAGCAGCGCCGACCCTAATCGTGAGCAGTACTTC. The encoded protein is CASSADPNREQYF. Combining the CDR3 with reference TRBV9 and TRBJ2-7 gives the whole variable domain DSGVTQTPKHLITATGQRVTLRCSPRSGDLSVYWYQQSLDQGLQFLIQYYNGEERAKGNILERFSAQQFPDLHSELNLSSLELGDSALYFCASSADPNREQYFGPGTRLTVT.